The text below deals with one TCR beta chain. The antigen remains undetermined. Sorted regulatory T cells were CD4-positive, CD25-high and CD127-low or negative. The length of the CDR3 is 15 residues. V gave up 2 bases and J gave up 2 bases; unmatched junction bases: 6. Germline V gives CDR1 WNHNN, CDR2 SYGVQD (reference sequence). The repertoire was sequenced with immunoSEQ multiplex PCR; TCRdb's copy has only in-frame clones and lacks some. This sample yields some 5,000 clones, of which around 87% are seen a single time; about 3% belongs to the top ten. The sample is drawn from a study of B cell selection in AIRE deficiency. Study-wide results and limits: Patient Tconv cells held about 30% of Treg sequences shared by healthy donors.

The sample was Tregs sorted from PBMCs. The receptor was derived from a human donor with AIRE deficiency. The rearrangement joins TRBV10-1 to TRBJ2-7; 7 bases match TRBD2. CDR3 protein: CASSETSSGTYEQYF. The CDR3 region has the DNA TGCGCCAGCAGTGAGACTTCTAGCGGCACCTACGAGCAGTACTTC.